The 4 T cell receptor beta chains below all came from one sample that was sequenced in a study of cytomegalovirus exposure and HLA in healthy donors. PCR involved 60 Vbeta and 13 Jbeta primers. TCRdb keeps only in-frame clones here, not all; method: immunoSEQ multiplex PCR. The table records 200,000 to 250,000 clones, more than 70% of them present only once. The sequencing input was PBMCs. These receptors originate from a human donor in good health.

This chain joins TRBV5-1 and TRBJ2-3; the match to TRBD1 covers 7 bases. With V trimmed by 2 bases and J by 4 bases, 4 bases remained unmatched. In germline, CDR1 is SGHRS, CDR2 YFSETQ. The CDR3 sequence is 14 residues long. CDR3 DNA sequence: TGCGCCAGCAGCTTTGCACAGGGGTCAGATACGCAGTATTTT. It yields the protein CASSFAQGSDTQYF.

The chain links TRBV6-9 to TRBJ2-1; 12 nucleotides agree with TRBD2. The length of the CDR3 is 13 residues. V shed 6 bases and J 8 bases; nucleotides not matched to a gene: 2. Germline CDR1 reads MNHGY; CDR2 reads SVAAGI. CDR3 residues: CASRLAGGYEQFF. The CDR3 nucleotides are TGTGCCAGCAGACTAGCGGGAGGATATGAGCAGTTCTTC.

The rearrangement joins TRBV7-9 to TRBJ2-2; tentatively, D is TRBD2 (5 bases). The CDR3 loop spans 15 amino acids. Trimming stripped 1 base from V and 4 bases from J, with 10 bases between. Germline CDR1 is SEHNR and CDR2 is FQNEAQ (reference sequence). The CDR3 sequence is CASSLERAGTGELFF. The CDR3 DNA reads TGTGCCAGCAGCTTAGAGAGGGCGGGCACCGGGGAGCTGTTTTTT.

This clone occurred a few times. This rearrangement joins TRBV27 to TRBJ1-1; D remains ambiguous. CDR1 is MNHEY, CDR2 SMNVEV, per germline (reference sequence). There are 15 residues in the CDR3. V was shortened by 3 bases and J by 1 base, with 12 bases between the two germline ends. CDR3 sequence reads: CASSFLTRGNTEAFF. In DNA, the CDR3 is TGTGCCAGCAGTTTCCTCACCAGAGGGAACACTGAAGCTTTCTTT.